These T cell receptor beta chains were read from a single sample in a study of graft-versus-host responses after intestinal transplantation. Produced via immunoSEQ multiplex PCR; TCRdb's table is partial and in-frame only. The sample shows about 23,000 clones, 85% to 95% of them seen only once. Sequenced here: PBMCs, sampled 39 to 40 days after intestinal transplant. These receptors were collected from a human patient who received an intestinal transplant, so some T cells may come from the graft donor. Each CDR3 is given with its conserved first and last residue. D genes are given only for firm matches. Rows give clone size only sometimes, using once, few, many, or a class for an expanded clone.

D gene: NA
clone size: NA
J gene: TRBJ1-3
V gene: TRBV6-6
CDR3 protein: CASSYSRMSSGNTIYF
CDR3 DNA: TGTGCCAGCAGTTACAGTCGGATGAGCTCTGGAAACACCATATATTTT

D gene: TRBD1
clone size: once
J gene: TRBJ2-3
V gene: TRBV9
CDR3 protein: CASSPDRISTDTQYF
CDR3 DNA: TGTGCCAGCAGCCCGGACAGGATTAGCACAGATACGCAGTATTTT

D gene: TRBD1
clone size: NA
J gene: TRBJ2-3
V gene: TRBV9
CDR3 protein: CASSVQGASTDTQYF
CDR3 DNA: TGTGCCAGCAGCGTACAGGGGGCGAGCACAGATACGCAGTATTTT

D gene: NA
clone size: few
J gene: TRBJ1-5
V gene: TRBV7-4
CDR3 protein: CASSLVWGGQPQHF
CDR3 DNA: TGTGCCAGCAGCTTAGTTTGGGGGGGGCAGCCCCAGCATTTT

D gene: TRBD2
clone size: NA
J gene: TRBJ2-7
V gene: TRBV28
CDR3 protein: CASSLRTSGGYEQYF
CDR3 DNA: TGTGCCAGCAGCCTTAGGACTAGCGGGGGTTACGAGCAGTACTTC

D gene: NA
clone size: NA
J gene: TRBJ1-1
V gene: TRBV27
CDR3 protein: CASSLIQGFGTEAFF
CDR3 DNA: TGTGCCAGCAGTTTAATCCAGGGGTTTGGGACTGAAGCTTTCTTT

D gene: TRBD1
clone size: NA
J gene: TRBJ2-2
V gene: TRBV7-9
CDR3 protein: CASSARTGGGTGELFF
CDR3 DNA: TGTGCCAGCAGCGCTCGGACAGGGGGAGGGACCGGGGAGCTGTTTTTT

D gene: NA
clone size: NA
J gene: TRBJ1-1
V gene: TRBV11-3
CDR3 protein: CASRDGNRVGTEAFF
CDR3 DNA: TGTGCCAGTCGGGATGGGAACAGGGTTGGCACTGAAGCTTTCTTT

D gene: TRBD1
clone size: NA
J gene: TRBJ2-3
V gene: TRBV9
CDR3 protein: CASSVARTGGTDTQYF
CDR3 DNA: TGTGCCAGCAGCGTAGCTAGGACAGGGGGCACAGATACGCAGTATTTT

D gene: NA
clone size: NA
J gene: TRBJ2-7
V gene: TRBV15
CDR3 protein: CATSRPGDHYEQYF
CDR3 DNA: TGTGCCACCAGCAGGCCGGGGGACCATTACGAGCAGTACTTC

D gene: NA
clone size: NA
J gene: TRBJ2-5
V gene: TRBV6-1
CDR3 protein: CASSKMGGRKETQYF
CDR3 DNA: TGTGCCAGCAGTAAGATGGGGGGCAGAAAAGAGACCCAGTACTTC

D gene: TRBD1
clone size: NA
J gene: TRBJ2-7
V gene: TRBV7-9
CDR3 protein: CASSWRDRSFYEQYF
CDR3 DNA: TGTGCCAGCAGCTGGAGGGACAGGTCATTCTACGAGCAGTACTTC

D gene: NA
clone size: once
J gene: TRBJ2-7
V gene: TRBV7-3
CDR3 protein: CASSLAWGYEQYF
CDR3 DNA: TGTGCCAGCAGCTTAGCGTGGGGCTACGAGCAGTACTTC

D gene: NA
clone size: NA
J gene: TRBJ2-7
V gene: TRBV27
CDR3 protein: CASSLGGTRSPYEQYF
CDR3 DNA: TGTGCCAGCAGTTTAGGGGGGACCCGAAGCCCCTACGAGCAGTACTTC

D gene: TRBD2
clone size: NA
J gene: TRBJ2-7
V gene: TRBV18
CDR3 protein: CASSGAGEREPYEQYF
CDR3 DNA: TGTGCCAGCTCGGGGGCCGGGGAGCGGGAGCCCTACGAGCAGTACTTC

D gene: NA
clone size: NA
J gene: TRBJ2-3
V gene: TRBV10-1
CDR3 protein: CASSEIERPSTDTQYF
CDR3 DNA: TGCGCCAGCAGTGAAATAGAACGGCCTAGCACAGATACGCAGTATTTT

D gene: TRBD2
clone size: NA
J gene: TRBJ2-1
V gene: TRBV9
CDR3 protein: CASSASGHSYNEQFF
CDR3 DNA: TGTGCCAGCAGCGCTAGCGGGCACTCCTACAATGAGCAGTTCTTC

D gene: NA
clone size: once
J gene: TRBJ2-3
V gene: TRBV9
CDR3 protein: CASSVGGASTDTQYF
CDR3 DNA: TGTGCCAGCAGCGTAGGGGGGGCCAGCACAGATACGCAGTATTTT

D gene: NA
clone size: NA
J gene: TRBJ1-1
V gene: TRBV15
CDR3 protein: CATSRQWSAEAFF
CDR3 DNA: TGTGCCACCAGCAGGCAGTGGTCCGCTGAAGCTTTCTTT

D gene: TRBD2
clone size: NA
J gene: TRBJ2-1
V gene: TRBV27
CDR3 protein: CASKPTSGIGNEQFF
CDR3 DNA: TGTGCCAGCAAACCCACTAGCGGGATTGGCAATGAGCAGTTCTTC

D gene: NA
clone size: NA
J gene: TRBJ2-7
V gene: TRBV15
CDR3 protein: CATAVGAGAYEQYF
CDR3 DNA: TGTGCCACCGCCGTGGGGGCGGGGGCCTACGAGCAGTACTTC

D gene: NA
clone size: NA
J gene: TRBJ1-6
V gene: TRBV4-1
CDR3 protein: CASSRGGARGRNSPLHF
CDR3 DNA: TGCGCCAGCAGCCGCGGGGGGGCCCGGGGCCGAAATTCACCCCTCCACTTT

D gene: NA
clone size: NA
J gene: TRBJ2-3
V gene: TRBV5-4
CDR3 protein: CASSRSGPSTDTQYF
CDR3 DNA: TGTGCCAGCAGCAGAAGCGGGCCTAGCACAGATACGCAGTATTTT

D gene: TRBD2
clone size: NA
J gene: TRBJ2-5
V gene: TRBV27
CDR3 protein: CASSSLTSGSFGTQYF
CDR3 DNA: TGTGCCAGCAGTTCCCTCACTAGCGGGAGTTTCGGGACCCAGTACTTC

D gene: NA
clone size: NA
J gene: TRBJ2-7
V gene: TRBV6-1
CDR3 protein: CASFRDGSSYEQYF
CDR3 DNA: TGTGCCAGCTTCCGGGACGGTTCCTCCTACGAGCAGTACTTC

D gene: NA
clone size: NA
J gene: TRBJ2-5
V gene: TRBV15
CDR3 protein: CATSRAGNPQETQYF
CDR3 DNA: TGTGCCACCAGCAGAGCTGGAAACCCCCAAGAGACCCAGTACTTC

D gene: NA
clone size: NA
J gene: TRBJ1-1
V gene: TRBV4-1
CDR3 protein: CASSQVFGQLNTEAFF
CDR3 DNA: TGCGCCAGCAGCCAAGTCTTCGGGCAACTGAACACTGAAGCTTTCTTT

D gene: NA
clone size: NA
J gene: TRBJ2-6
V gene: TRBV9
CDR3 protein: CARIFSGANVLTF
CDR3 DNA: TGTGCCAGAATATTTTCTGGGGCCAACGTCCTGACTTTC

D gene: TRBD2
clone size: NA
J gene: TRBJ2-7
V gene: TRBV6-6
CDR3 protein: CASSLHLGLAVYEQYF
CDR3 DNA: TGTGCCAGCAGTCTCCACCTGGGACTAGCGGTTTACGAGCAGTACTTC

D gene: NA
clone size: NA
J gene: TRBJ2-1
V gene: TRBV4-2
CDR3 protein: CASSQETSSYNEQFF
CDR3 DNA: TGTGCCAGCAGCCAAGAAACTAGCTCCTACAATGAGCAGTTCTTC

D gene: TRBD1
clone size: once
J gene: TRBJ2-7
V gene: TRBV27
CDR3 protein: CASSSPGGDEQYF
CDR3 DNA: TGTGCCAGCAGTTCCCCAGGGGGAGACGAGCAGTACTTC

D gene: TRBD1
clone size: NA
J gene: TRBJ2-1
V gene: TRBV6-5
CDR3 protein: CASSYRDRGLGEQFF
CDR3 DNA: TGTGCCAGCAGTTACCGGGACAGGGGGCTGGGTGAGCAGTTCTTC

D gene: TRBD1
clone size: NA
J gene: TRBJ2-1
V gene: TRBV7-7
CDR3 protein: CASSIDRGNGEQFF
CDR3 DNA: TGTGCCAGCAGCATCGACAGGGGGAACGGCGAGCAGTTCTTC

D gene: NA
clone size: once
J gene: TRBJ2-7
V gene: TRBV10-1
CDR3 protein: CASSESTTYEQYF
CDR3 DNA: TGCGCCAGCAGTGAGTCAACAACCTACGAGCAGTACTTC

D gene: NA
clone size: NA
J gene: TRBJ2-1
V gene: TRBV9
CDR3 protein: CASSATNNEQFF
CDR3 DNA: TGTGCCAGCAGCGCTACCAACAATGAGCAGTTCTTC

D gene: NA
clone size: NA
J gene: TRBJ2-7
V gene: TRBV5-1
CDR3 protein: CASSHRREQYF
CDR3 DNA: TGCGCCAGCAGCCACCGGAGAGAGCAGTACTTC

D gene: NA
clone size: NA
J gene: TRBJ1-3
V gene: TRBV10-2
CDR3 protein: CASGFPPGIPIYF
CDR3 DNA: TGCGCCAGCGGCTTTCCTCCAGGGATCCCCATATATTTT

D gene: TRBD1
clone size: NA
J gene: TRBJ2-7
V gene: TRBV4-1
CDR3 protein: CASSPHNRGYEQYF
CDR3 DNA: TGCGCCAGCAGCCCCCACAACAGGGGTTACGAGCAGTACTTC

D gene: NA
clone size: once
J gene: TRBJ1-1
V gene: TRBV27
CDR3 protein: CASSLNQNTEAFF
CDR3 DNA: TGTGCCAGCAGTTTAAACCAGAACACTGAAGCTTTCTTT